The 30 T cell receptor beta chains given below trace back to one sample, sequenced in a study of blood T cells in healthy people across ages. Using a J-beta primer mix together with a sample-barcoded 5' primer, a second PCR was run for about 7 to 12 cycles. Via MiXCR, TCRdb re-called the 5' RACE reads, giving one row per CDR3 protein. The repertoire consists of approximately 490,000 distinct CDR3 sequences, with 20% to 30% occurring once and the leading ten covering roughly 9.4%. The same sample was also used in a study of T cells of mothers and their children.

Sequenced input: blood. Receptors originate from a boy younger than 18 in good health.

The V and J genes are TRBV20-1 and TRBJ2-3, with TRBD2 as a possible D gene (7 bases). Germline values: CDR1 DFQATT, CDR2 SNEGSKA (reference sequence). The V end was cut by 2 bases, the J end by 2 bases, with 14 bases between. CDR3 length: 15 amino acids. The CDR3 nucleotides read TGCAGTGCTAGAATCTGGCGGGGGCTCACAGATACGCAGTATTTT. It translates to CSARIWRGLTDTQYF.

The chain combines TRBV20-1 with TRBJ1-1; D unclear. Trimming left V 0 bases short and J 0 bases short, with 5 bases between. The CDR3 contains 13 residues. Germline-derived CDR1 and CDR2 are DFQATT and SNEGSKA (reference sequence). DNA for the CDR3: TGCAGTGCTAGAGAGGTGCTGAACACTGAAGCTTTCTTT. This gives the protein CSAREVLNTEAFF.

The CDR3 spells CSRGAERENTDTQYF. CDR3 DNA sequence: TGCAGTCGAGGTGCCGAGCGGGAGAACACAGATACGCAGTATTTT. The chain employs TRBV20-1 and TRBJ2-3; 8 nucleotides line up with TRBD2. This CDR3 comprises 15 residues. CDR1 DFQATT and CDR2 SNEGSKA come from the germline V gene (reference sequence). J was trimmed by 2 bases and V by 8 bases; bases with no gene match: 12.

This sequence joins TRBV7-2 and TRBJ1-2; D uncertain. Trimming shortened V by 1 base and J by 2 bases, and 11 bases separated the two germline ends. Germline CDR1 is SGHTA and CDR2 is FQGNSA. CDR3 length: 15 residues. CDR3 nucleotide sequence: TGTGCCAGCAGCTTAGAGCCAGGAGGAAACTATGGCTACACCTTC. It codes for CASSLEPGGNYGYTF.

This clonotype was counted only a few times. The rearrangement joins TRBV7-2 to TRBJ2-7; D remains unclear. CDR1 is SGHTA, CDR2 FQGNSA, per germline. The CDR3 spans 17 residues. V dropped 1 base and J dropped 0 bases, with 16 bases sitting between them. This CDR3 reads CASSLVKGLFSSYEQYF. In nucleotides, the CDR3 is TGTGCCAGCAGCTTAGTGAAAGGGTTATTCTCCTCCTACGAGCAGTACTTC.

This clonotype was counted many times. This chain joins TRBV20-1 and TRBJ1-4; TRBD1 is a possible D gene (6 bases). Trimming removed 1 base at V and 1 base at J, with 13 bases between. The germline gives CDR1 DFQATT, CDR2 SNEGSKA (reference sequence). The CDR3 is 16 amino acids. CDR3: CSARGSARGTNEKLFF. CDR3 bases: TGCAGTGCTAGAGGGAGTGCCAGGGGAACTAATGAAAAACTGTTTTTT.

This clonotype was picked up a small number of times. The CDR3 DNA reads as TGTGCCTGGAGGGGGGCTGGGATCTCCTACGAGCAGTACTTC. Protein sequence: CAWRGAGISYEQYF. The chain recombines TRBV30 with TRBJ2-1; D perhaps matches TRBD1 (6 bases). The J call is in doubt because the DNA end fits TRBJ2-7 better. Germline V CDR1 and CDR2: GTSNPN, SVGIG (reference sequence). The CDR3 runs to 14 residues.

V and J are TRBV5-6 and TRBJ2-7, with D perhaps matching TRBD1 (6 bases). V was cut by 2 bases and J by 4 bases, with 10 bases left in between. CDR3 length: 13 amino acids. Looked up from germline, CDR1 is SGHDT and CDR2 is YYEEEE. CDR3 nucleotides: TGTGCCAGCAGCTTAAAACAGGGATACGAGCAGTACTTC. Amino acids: CASSLKQGYEQYF.

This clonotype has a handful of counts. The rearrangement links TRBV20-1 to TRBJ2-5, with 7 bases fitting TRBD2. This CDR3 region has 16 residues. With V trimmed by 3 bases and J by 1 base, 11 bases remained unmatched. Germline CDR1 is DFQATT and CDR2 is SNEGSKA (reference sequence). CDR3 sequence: CSARGVRGNRQETQYF. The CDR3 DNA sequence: TGCAGTGCTAGGGGGGTGCGGGGGAACCGCCAAGAGACCCAGTACTTC.

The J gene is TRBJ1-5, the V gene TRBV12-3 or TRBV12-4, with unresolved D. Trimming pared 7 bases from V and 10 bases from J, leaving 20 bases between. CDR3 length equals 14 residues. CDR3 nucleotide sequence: TGTGCCAGCAACCCCAGTGGACGTTTTCTCCCCCAGCATTTT. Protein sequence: CASNPSGRFLPQHF.

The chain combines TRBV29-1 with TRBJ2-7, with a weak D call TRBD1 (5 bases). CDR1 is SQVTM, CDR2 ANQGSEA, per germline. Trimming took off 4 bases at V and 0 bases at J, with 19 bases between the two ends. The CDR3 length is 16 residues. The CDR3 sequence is CSVVAGSVVDSYEQYF. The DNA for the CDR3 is TGCAGCGTTGTTGCAGGGTCTGTTGTAGACTCCTACGAGCAGTACTTC.

In DNA, the CDR3 is TGCGCCAGCAGCTTGGCCTTTGGCAGGTTAGCGACTAATGAAAAACTGTTTTTT. Amino acids: CASSLAFGRLATNEKLFF. The rearrangement joins TRBV5-1 to TRBJ1-4; D gene unclear. Germline V gene lookup returns CDR1 SGHRS and CDR2 YFSETQ. The CDR3 spans 18 residues. V lost 0 bases and J lost 2, with 17 bases in between.

The CDR3 protein is CASSLGGAGEQFF. The CDR3 coding sequence is TGTGCCAGCAGCTTAGGCGGGGCTGGGGAGCAGTTCTTC. The V call is TRBV7-3, the J call TRBJ2-1; possibly TRBD2 for D (6 bases). CDR3 size: 13 residues. Trimming stripped 2 bases from V and 10 bases from J, with 12 bases between. Germline CDR1 is SGHTA and CDR2 is FQGTGA.

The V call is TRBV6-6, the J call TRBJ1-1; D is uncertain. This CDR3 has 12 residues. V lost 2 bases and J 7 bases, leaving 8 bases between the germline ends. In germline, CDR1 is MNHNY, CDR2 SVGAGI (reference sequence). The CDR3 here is CASSYAGGEAFF. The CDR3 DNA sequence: TGTGCCAGCAGTTACGCGGGTGGTGAAGCTTTCTTT.

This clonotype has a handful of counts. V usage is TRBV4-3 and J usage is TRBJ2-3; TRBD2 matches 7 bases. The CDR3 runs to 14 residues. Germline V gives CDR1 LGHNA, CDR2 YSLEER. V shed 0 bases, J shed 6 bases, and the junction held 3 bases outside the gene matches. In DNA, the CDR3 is TGCGCCAGCAGCCAAGATCGGGGGGAGGATACGCAGTATTTT. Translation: CASSQDRGEDTQYF.

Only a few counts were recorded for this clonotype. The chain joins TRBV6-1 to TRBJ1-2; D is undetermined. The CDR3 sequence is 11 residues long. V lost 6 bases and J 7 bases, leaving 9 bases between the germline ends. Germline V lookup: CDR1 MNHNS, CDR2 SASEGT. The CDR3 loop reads CASSLMIGYTF. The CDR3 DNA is TGTGCCAGCAGCCTAATGATTGGCTACACCTTC.

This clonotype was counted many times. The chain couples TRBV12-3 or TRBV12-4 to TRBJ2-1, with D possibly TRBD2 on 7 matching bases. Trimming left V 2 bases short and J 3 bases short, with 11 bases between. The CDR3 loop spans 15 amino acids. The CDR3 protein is CASSLWGGRYNEQFF. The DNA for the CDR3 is TGTGCCAGCAGTTTATGGGGGGGCCGCTACAATGAGCAGTTCTTC.

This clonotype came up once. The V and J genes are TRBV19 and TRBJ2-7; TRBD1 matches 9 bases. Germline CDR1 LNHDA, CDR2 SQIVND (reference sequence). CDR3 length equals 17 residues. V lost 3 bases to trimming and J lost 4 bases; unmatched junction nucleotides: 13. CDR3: CASSILPGQGLAYEQYF. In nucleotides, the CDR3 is TGTGCCAGTAGTATCCTTCCGGGACAGGGCCTCGCATACGAGCAGTACTTC. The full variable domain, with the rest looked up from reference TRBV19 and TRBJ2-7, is DGGITQSPKYLFRKEGQNVTLSCEQNLNHDAMYWYRQDPGQGLRLIYYSQIVNDFQKGDIAEGYSVSREKKESFPLTVTSAQKNPTAFYLCASSILPGQGLAYEQYFGPGTRLTVT.

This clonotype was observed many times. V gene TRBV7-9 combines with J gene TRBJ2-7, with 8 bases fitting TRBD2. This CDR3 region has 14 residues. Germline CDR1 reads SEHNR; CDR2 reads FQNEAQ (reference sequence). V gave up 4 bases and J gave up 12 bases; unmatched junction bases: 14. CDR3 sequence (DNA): TGTGCCAGCAGCTCCCTTGAGGGTAGCGGGACTCGGTACTTC. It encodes CASSSLEGSGTRYF.

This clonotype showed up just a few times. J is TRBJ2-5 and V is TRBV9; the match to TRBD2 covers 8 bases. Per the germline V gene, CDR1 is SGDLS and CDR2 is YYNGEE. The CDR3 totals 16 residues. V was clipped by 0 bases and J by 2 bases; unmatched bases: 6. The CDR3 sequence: CASSVAQGTRQETQYF. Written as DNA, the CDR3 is TGTGCCAGCAGCGTAGCTCAAGGGACTAGGCAAGAGACCCAGTACTTC.

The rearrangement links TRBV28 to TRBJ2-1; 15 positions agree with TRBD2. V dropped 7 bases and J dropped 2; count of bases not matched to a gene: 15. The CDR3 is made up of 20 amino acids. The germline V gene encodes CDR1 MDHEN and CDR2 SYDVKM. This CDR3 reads CASTTRGWTSGRAAYNEQFF. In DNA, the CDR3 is TGTGCCAGCACCACTCGAGGGTGGACTAGCGGGAGGGCCGCCTACAATGAGCAGTTCTTC.

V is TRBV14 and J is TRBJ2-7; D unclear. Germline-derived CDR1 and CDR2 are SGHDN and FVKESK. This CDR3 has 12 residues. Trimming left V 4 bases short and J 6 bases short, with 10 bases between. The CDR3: CASSRLNLEQYF. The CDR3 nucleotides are TGTGCCAGCAGCCGCCTGAACCTCGAGCAGTACTTC.

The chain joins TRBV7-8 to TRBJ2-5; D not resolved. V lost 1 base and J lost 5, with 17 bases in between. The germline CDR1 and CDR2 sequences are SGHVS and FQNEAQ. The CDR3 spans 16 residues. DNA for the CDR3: TGTGCCAGCAGCTTAGTAAGGGTGTGGCTAGTCGAGACCCAGTACTTC. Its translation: CASSLVRVWLVETQYF.

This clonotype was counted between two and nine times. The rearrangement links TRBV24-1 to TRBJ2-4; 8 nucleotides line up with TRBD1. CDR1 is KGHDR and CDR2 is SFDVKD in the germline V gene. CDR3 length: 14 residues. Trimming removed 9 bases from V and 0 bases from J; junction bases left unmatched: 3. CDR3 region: CATDRGLAKNIQYF. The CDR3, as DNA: TGTGCCACCGACAGGGGACTAGCCAAAAACATTCAGTACTTC.

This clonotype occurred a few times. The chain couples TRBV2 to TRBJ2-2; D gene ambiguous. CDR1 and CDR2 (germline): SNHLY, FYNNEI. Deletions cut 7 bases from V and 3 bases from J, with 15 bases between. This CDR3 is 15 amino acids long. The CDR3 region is CASTPNPSHTGELFF. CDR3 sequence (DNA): TGTGCCAGCACGCCCAACCCAAGTCACACCGGGGAGCTGTTTTTT.

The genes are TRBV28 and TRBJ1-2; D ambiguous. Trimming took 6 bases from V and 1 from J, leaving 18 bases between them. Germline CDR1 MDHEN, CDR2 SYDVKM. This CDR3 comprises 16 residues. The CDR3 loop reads CASSLPFGDVNYGYTF. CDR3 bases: TGTGCCAGCAGCCTCCCGTTCGGGGATGTTAACTATGGCTACACCTTC.

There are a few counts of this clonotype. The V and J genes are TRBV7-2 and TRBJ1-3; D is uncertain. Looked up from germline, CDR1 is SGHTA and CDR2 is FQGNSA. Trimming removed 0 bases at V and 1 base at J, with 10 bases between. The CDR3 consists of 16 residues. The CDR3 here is CASSLASTGSGNTIYF. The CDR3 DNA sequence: TGTGCCAGCAGCTTAGCATCTACGGGTTCTGGAAACACCATATATTTT.

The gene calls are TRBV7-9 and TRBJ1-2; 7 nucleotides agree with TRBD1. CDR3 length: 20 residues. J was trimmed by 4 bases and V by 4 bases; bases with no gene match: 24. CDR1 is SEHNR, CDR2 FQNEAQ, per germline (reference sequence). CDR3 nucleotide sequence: TGTGCCAGCAGCTATCTCAAAGGGGGGACAGTACCCGATCCCTCCTATGGCTACACCTTC. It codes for CASSYLKGGTVPDPSYGYTF. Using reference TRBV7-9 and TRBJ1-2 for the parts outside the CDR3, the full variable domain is DTGVSQNPRHKITKRGQNVTFRCDPISEHNRLYWYRQTLGQGPEFLTYFQNEAQLEKSRLLSDRFSAERPKGSFSTLEIQRTEQGDSAMYLCASSYLKGGTVPDPSYGYTFGSGTRLTVV.

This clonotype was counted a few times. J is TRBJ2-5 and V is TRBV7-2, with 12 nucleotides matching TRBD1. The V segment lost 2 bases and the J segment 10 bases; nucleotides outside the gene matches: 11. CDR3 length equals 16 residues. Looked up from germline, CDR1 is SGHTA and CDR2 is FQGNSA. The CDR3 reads CASSLYSSGTGGIQYF. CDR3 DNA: TGTGCCAGCAGCTTATACTCCTCCGGGACAGGGGGCATCCAGTACTTC.

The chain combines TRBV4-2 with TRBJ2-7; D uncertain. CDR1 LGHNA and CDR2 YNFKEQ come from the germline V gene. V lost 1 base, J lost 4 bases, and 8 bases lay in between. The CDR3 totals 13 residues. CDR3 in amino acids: CASSQVGPYEQYF. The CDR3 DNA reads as TGTGCCAGCAGCCAAGTAGGGCCATACGAGCAGTACTTC.